These 29 T cell receptor beta chains share one sample of origin, sequenced in a study of T cell responses to AZD1222 COVID-19 vaccine (dated by TCRdb to the early 2020s). What this sample's time point label stands for: baseline before first vaccination. Libraries were constructed by the immunoSEQ multiplex PCR assay. The table comes from immuneACCESS by way of TCRdb, which keeps in-frame sequences with V and J called. Part of the clones is missing from these tables; in studies checked, under half for an unresolved V gene and the rest for unknown reasons. Within this sample are more than 150,000 clones, with about 91% of them counted one time only. The ten top clones hold approximately 4.8% of the sample. The sample was peripheral blood, taken on day 0 of AZD1222 vaccination. The receptors stem from an adult in good health.

The chain combines TRBV19 with TRBJ1-5; D is unclear. Trimming removed 6 bases from V and 3 bases from J, with 9 bases in between. CDR1 and CDR2 from the germline V gene are LNHDA and SQIVND (reference sequence). This CDR3 contains 13 residues. CDR3 amino acids: CASRAGTNQPQHF. The CDR3 nucleotides read TGTGCCAGTAGGGCAGGAACCAATCAGCCCCAGCATTTT.

The chain links TRBV7-2 to TRBJ2-7, with unresolved D. Germline V gene sequence: CDR1 SGHTA, CDR2 FQGNSA. There are 13 residues in the CDR3. Trimming shortened V by 5 bases and J by 2 bases, and 10 bases separated the two germline ends. In DNA, the CDR3 is TGTGCCAGCAGCGCCAATACACCCTACGAGCAGTACTTC. Protein sequence: CASSANTPYEQYF.

This chain joins TRBV4-2 and TRBJ1-5; D gene unclear. Germline V lookup: CDR1 LGHNA, CDR2 YNFKEQ. V was pared by 7 bases and J by 8 bases, with 3 bases between. There are 9 residues in the CDR3. The CDR3 reads CASKEPQHF. CDR3 coding DNA: TGTGCCAGCAAGGAGCCCCAGCATTTT.

The chain combines TRBV30 with TRBJ1-3; no firm D call. V was shortened by 1 base and J by 0 bases, with 13 bases between the two germline ends. Per the germline V gene, CDR1 is GTSNPN and CDR2 is SVGIG (reference sequence). This CDR3 spans 16 amino acids. This chain's CDR3 is CAWSAYAGNSGNTIYF. The CDR3 DNA sequence: TGTGCCTGGAGTGCGTACGCGGGGAACTCTGGAAACACCATATATTTT.

This clone has more than one count but fewer than ten. The chain has TRBV7-9 and TRBJ2-7, with D tentatively TRBD1 (7 bases). The CDR3 loop spans 14 amino acids. Germline loops: CDR1 SEHNR, CDR2 FQNEAQ (reference sequence). V lost 3 bases to trimming and J lost 5 bases, with 14 bases between them. The CDR3 loop is CASSFRQGEDEQYF. The CDR3 nucleotides read TGTGCCAGCAGCTTTCGGCAGGGGGAGGACGAGCAGTACTTC.

The chain combines TRBV6-2 or TRBV6-3 with TRBJ1-1, with a possible D match to TRBD1 (6 bases). The CDR3 runs to 14 residues. Trimming pared 6 bases from V and 3 bases from J, leaving 14 bases between. Germline values: CDR1 MNHEY, CDR2 SVGEGT. The CDR3 here is CASSRSDSYTEAFF. CDR3 in DNA: TGTGCCAGCAGCCGCTCGGACAGCTACACTGAAGCTTTCTTT.

The chain has TRBV28 and TRBJ1-5; no firm D call. This CDR3 has 14 residues. From germline, CDR1 is MDHEN and CDR2 SYDVKM. Trimming shortened V by 7 bases and J by 5 bases, and 15 bases separated the two germline ends. The CDR3 DNA follows: TGTGCCAGCACCATAGCCGGCGGGGATCAGCCCCAGCATTTT. Protein sequence: CASTIAGGDQPQHF.

The chain couples TRBV12-3 or TRBV12-4 to TRBJ1-4; D gene ambiguous. The CDR3 has 12 amino acids. The V gene lost 6 bases and the J gene lost 10 bases, with 12 bases spanning the gap. CDR3 nucleotides: TGTGCCAGCAGGGCAGGCGGAGGAAAACTGTTTTTT. Residues: CASRAGGGKLFF.

This chain connects TRBV10-3 to TRBJ1-3, with D tentatively TRBD1 (5 bases). The length of the CDR3 is 13 residues. Germline lookup yields CDR1 ENHRY and CDR2 SYGVKD. V lost 6 bases to trimming and J lost 4 bases, with 10 bases between them. CDR3 DNA sequence: TGTGCCATCAGGGGGGAGGCCGGAAACACCATATATTTT. It specifies CAIRGEAGNTIYF.

The rearrangement joins TRBV19 to TRBJ1-6, with D possibly matching TRBD1 (6 bases). This CDR3 region has 16 residues. V lost 9 bases and J lost 9, with 24 bases in between. In germline, CDR1 is LNHDA, CDR2 SQIVND (reference sequence). The chain's CDR3 is CASNLMGGALISPLHF. The DNA of the CDR3 is TGTGCCAGCAACCTAATGGGGGGGGCGCTTATTTCACCCCTCCACTTT.

V is TRBV5-5 and J is TRBJ2-2; 8 nucleotides align to TRBD2. J was trimmed by 4 bases and V by 6 bases; bases with no gene match: 2. CDR1 SGHKS and CDR2 YYEKEE come from the germline V gene (reference sequence). This CDR3 comprises 13 residues. The CDR3 sequence: CASMGLGTGELFF. The CDR3 DNA reads as TGTGCCAGCATGGGACTAGGCACCGGGGAGCTGTTTTTT.

This clone showed up just once. The chain is built from TRBV25-1 and TRBJ2-7, with D uncertain. Germline V gene sequence: CDR1 MGHDK, CDR2 SYGVNS. The CDR3 loop spans 13 amino acids. V lost 3 bases and J lost 0, with 6 bases in between. The CDR3 region is CASSEWSSYEQYF. CDR3 nucleotides: TGTGCCAGCAGTGAGTGGAGCTCCTACGAGCAGTACTTC.

The chain combines TRBV18 with TRBJ1-1; D perhaps matches TRBD1 (6 bases). The V end was cut by 5 bases, the J end by 5 bases, with 12 bases between. The CDR3 is made up of 13 amino acids. The germline V gene encodes CDR1 KGHSH and CDR2 LQKENI. CDR3 in DNA: TGTGCCAGCTCAGCTAAAGGGGGGACTGAAGCTTTCTTT. The encoded protein is CASSAKGGTEAFF.

The rearrangement joins TRBV6-1 to TRBJ2-1; tentative D call: TRBD1 (6 bases). Germline lookup yields CDR1 MNHNS and CDR2 SASEGT. V gave up 2 bases and J gave up 8 bases, with 22 bases separating them. The CDR3 spans 17 residues. The CDR3 DNA sequence: TGTGCCAGCAGTGAACGAAGAGACAGGCGATTGGGCGATGAGCAGTTCTTC. It translates to CASSERRDRRLGDEQFF.

This chain joins TRBV30 and TRBJ1-3; 7 nucleotides agree with TRBD1. Looked up from germline, CDR1 is GTSNPN and CDR2 is SVGIG (reference sequence). The CDR3 extends over 16 amino acids. The V segment lost 3 bases and the J segment 3 bases; nucleotides outside the gene matches: 11. In DNA, the CDR3 is TGTGCCTGGAGCGACTGGAAGGGGGCGGGTGGAAACACCATATATTTT. This sequence encodes CAWSDWKGAGGNTIYF.

The rearrangement joins TRBV28 to TRBJ2-2; 7 bases line up with TRBD2. Losses at the gene ends were 1 base for V and 3 bases for J; bases not matched to a gene: 5. The CDR3 sequence is 16 residues long. Per the germline V gene, CDR1 is MDHEN and CDR2 is SYDVKM. The CDR3 DNA reads TGTGCCAGCAGTTTATTGGGACTACCCCACACCGGGGAGCTGTTTTTT. It is translated as CASSLLGLPHTGELFF.

The chain recombines TRBV11-2 with TRBJ2-3, with TRBD1 as a possible D gene (6 bases). The CDR3 runs to 15 residues. Germline CDR1 and CDR2: SGHAT and FQNNGV. The V and J ends lost 5 bases and 4 bases respectively, with 16 bases between them. For the CDR3, the DNA is TGTGCCAGCAGCCCACAGGGTGGGTCGGCAGATACGCAGTATTTT. Its translation: CASSPQGGSADTQYF.

The genes are TRBV5-1 and TRBJ2-7; a weak D match, TRBD2 (5 bases). The germline gives CDR1 SGHRS, CDR2 YFSETQ. V dropped 1 base and J dropped 3 bases, with 5 bases sitting between them. CDR3 length: 12 residues. The CDR3 region has the DNA TGCGCCAGCAGCTTGAGCGGCTACGAGCAGTACTTC. The encoded protein is CASSLSGYEQYF.

This chain uses TRBV28 with TRBJ2-5; 9 nucleotides match TRBD2. Germline CDR1 MDHEN, CDR2 SYDVKM. The CDR3 loop spans 14 amino acids. V shed 6 bases, J shed 5 bases, and the junction held 7 bases outside the gene matches. The CDR3 DNA sequence: TGTGCCAGCAGGAATAGCGGGAGCTGGGAGACCCAGTACTTC. Its protein product is CASRNSGSWETQYF.

The rearrangement joins TRBV19 to TRBJ2-1; TRBD2 is a possible D gene (6 bases). The germline gives CDR1 LNHDA, CDR2 SQIVND (reference sequence). This CDR3 spans 17 amino acids. V dropped 1 base and J dropped 1 base, with 14 bases sitting between them. The CDR3 DNA is TGTGCCAGTAGTATAGGGGTCTGGGGGGAGTCCTACAATGAGCAGTTCTTC. Protein: CASSIGVWGESYNEQFF.

As DNA, the CDR3 is TGTGCCAGCAGTGAACAAGGTACGTACACTGAAGCTTTCTTT. It yields the protein CASSEQGTYTEAFF. The V gene is TRBV6-1, the J gene TRBJ1-1; no firm D call. The length of the CDR3 is 14 residues. The germline V gene has CDR1 MNHNS and CDR2 SASEGT. Trimming removed 2 bases from V and 3 bases from J, with 10 bases in between.

This chain uses TRBV6-5 with TRBJ2-4; D remains ambiguous. The V and J ends lost 2 bases and 8 bases respectively, with 19 bases between them. The CDR3 totals 16 residues. The V gene's germline CDR1 is MNHEY and CDR2 SVGAGI. Here the CDR3 reads CASSYRAGAPRDIQYF. The CDR3 coding sequence is TGTGCCAGCAGTTACAGAGCAGGCGCGCCCCGGGACATTCAGTACTTC.

The CDR3: CASSLDGRLAALQFF. The CDR3 DNA follows: TGTGCCAGCAGCTTAGATGGTAGACTAGCAGCCTTGCAGTTCTTC. This sequence joins TRBV11-2 and TRBJ2-1; 7 nucleotides agree with TRBD2. CDR1 and CDR2 (germline): SGHAT, FQNNGV. Trimming cost V 0 bases and J 12 bases; bases outside gene matches: 11. The CDR3 totals 15 residues.

V usage is TRBV28 and J usage is TRBJ1-6; D remains ambiguous. CDR1 and CDR2 (germline): MDHEN, SYDVKM. The CDR3 sequence is 12 residues long. Trimming removed 7 bases from V and 9 bases from J, with 10 bases in between. The CDR3 DNA reads as TGTGCCAGCAACGGACTGCCTTCACCCCTCCACTTT. Its translation: CASNGLPSPLHF.

This clone was counted once. The gene calls are TRBV28 and TRBJ1-6; D gene ambiguous. CDR1 is MDHEN, CDR2 SYDVKM, per germline. Trimming stripped 2 bases from V and 8 bases from J, with 1 base between. The CDR3 has 11 residues. As DNA, the CDR3 is TGTGCCAGCAGTTTAGATTCACCCCTCCACTTT. Amino acid sequence: CASSLDSPLHF.

The chain employs TRBV10-3 and TRBJ2-5, with a tentative D call TRBD2 (6 bases). The germline CDR1 and CDR2 sequences are ENHRY and SYGVKD. CDR3 length: 18 residues. Trimming left V 0 bases short and J 5 bases short, with 22 bases between. The CDR3 coding sequence is TGTGCCATCAGTGAGTCGCCCGGACGGCTCGACAGCGGGGAGACCCAGTACTTC. It codes for CAISESPGRLDSGETQYF.

The genes are TRBV27 and TRBJ2-6; 8 bases line up with TRBD2. The CDR3 spans 17 residues. The germline gives CDR1 MNHEY, CDR2 SMNVEV (reference sequence). After removal of 5 bases from V and 1 base from J, the junction contained 7 bases not matched to a gene. DNA for the CDR3: TGTGCCAGCAGTCGGCGACGGGAGGGGTCTGGGGCCAACGTCCTGACTTTC. This sequence encodes CASSRRREGSGANVLTF.

The chain has TRBV6-5 and TRBJ2-3; 9 positions agree with TRBD2. V lost 5 bases and J lost 4; bases outside the gene matches: 4. Germline CDR1 is MNHEY and CDR2 is SVGAGI. The CDR3 consists of 14 residues. The CDR3 protein is CASSNSGSSDTQYF. CDR3 nucleotide sequence: TGTGCCAGCAGTAATAGCGGGAGTTCAGATACGCAGTATTTT.

The rearrangement links TRBV4-1 to TRBJ1-4, with unresolved D. The CDR3 consists of 16 residues. The germline V gene encodes CDR1 MGHRA and CDR2 YSYEKL. The V and J ends lost 1 base and 0 bases respectively, with 9 bases between them. Written as DNA, the CDR3 is TGCGCCAGCAGCCAAGTTGCGGCTGCAACTAATGAAAAACTGTTTTTT. Encoded protein: CASSQVAAATNEKLFF.